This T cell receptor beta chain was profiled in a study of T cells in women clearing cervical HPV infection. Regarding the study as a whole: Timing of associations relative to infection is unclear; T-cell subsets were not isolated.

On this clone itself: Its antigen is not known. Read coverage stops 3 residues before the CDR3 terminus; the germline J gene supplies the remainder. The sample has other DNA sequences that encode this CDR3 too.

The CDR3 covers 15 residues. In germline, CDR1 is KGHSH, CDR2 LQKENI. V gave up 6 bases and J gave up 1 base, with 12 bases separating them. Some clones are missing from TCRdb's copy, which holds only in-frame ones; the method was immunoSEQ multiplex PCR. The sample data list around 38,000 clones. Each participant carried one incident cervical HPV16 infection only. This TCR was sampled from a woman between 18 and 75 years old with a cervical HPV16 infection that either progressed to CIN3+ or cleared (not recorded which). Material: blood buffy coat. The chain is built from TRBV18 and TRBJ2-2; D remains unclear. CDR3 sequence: CASSPPSGNTGELFF. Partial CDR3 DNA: TGTGCCAGCTCCCCCCCGTCAGGGAACACCGGGGAG. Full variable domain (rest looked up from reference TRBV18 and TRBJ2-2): NAGVMQNPRHLVRRRGQEARLRCSPMKGHSHVYWYRQLPEEGLKFMVYLQKENIIDESGMPKERFSAEFPKEGPSILRIQQVVRGDSAAYFCASSPPSGNTGELFFGEGSRLTVL.